A selection of T cell receptor beta chains follows, all from one sample in a study of blood T cells in healthy people across ages. TCRdb used MiXCR to reprocess the 5' RACE reads, holding one entry per CDR3 protein. The data contain 700,000 to 850,000 distinct CDR3 sequences, roughly 35% of them seen just once; the ten biggest clones take up 10% to 15%. The sample taken for sequencing was blood. The receptors stem from a man aged 18 to 35 in good health. CDR3s include the opening cysteine and the closing phenylalanine or tryptophan. A D gene is named only where the DNA matches it firmly. The listing skips clone size in some rows; elsewhere it reads once, few, many or a size class.

v_gene,d_gene,j_gene,abundance,CDR3aa,CDR3nt
TRBV6-6,TRBD1,TRBJ1-4,few,CASSFPGTGRQKLFF,TGTGCCAGCAGTTTCCCCGGGACAGGGCGTCAGAAACTGTTTTTT
TRBV25-1,TRBD1,TRBJ1-2,.,CASGANPPEQGYGYTF,TGTGCCAGCGGTGCTAACCCGCCGGAACAGGGGTATGGCTACACCTTC
TRBV20-1,.,TRBJ1-1,few,CSARGGANTEAFF,TGCAGTGCCCGGGGGGGTGCGAACACTGAAGCTTTCTTT
TRBV3-1,.,TRBJ1-6,few,CASSPSVGGNSPLHF,TGTGCCAGCAGCCCTTCGGTCGGGGGAAATTCACCCCTCCACTTT
TRBV28,.,TRBJ1-4,.,CASSLTQLNEKLFF,TGTGCCAGCAGTTTAACCCAGCTCAATGAAAAACTGTTTTTT
TRBV18,.,TRBJ1-2,few,CASSPFPAAGNPYGYTF,TGTGCCAGCTCACCTTTCCCCGCGGCAGGGAACCCCTATGGCTACACCTTC
TRBV4-3,TRBD2,TRBJ2-1,few,CASSHYTSGGDNEQFF,TGCGCCAGCAGCCATTACACTAGCGGGGGAGACAATGAGCAGTTCTTC
TRBV6-6,.,TRBJ2-1,.,CASSVDKPLNEQFF,TGTGCCAGCAGTGTGGACAAGCCCCTTAACGAGCAGTTCTTC
TRBV9,TRBD1,TRBJ2-2,few,CASSAMGQGTRLGELFF,TGTGCCAGCAGCGCCATGGGACAGGGGACCCGCTTAGGGGAGCTGTTTTTT
TRBV4-3,TRBD1,TRBJ2-7,.,CASSQGQGARSYEQYF,TGCGCCAGCAGCCAAGGGCAGGGGGCCAGGTCCTACGAGCAGTACTTC
TRBV12-3/TRBV12-4,TRBD1,TRBJ2-7,.,CAGSLRTGTYEQYF,TGTGCCGGCAGTCTCAGGACAGGTACCTACGAGCAGTACTTC
TRBV7-2,TRBD1,TRBJ2-1,.,CASSAGQGKYNEQFF,TGTGCCAGCAGCGCGGGACAGGGAAAGTACAATGAGCAGTTCTTC
TRBV6-2/TRBV6-3,.,TRBJ2-7,.,CASSWTRSSYNEQYF,TGTGCCAGCAGTTGGACCCGGAGCTCCTACAATGAGCAGTACTTC
TRBV24-1,TRBD1,TRBJ2-6,once,CATSGKTGGFYSNVLTF,TGTGCCACCAGTGGTAAAACAGGGGGCTTTTATTCCAACGTCCTGACTTTC
TRBV27,.,TRBJ2-3,.,CASSLYRGGGPRDTQYF,TGTGCCAGCAGTTTATACAGGGGCGGGGGGCCAAGAGATACGCAGTATTTT
TRBV5-1,TRBD1,TRBJ2-5,many,CASSSIDREGEETQYF,TGCGCCAGCAGTTCAATCGACAGGGAAGGGGAAGAGACCCAGTACTTC